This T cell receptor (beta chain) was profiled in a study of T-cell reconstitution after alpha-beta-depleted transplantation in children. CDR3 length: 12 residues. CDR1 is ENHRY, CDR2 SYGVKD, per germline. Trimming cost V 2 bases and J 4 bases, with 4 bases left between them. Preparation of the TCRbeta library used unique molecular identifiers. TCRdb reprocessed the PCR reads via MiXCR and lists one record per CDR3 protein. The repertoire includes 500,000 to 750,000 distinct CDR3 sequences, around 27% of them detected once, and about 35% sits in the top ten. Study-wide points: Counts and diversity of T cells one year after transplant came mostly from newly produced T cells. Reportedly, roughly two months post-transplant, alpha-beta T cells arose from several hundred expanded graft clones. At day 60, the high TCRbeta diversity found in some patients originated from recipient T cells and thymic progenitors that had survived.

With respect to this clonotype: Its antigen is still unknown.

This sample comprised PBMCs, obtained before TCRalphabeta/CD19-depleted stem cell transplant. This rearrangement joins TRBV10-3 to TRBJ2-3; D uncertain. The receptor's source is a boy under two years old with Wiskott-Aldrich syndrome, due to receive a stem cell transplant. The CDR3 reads CAISERADTQYF. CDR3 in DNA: TGTGCCATCAGTGAGAGGGCAGATACGCAGTATTTT.